Listed below are T cell receptor beta chains from one sample, sequenced in a study of cytomegalovirus exposure and HLA in healthy donors. The method was immunoSEQ multiplex PCR; TCRdb's version includes in-frame clones alone and lacks a portion of them. This sample contains around 34,000 clones. The source material was PBMCs. Receptors were obtained from a woman aged 40 to 49 in good health and CMV-seropositive. The CDR3 runs from the conserved cysteine through the conserved F or W. Each record gives: J gene, D gene, V gene, CDR3 DNA, CDR3 protein. A D gene is named only where the DNA matches it firmly.

j_gene: TRBJ1-5
d_gene: NA
v_gene: TRBV6-1
CDR3nt: TGTGCCAGTAGTGAAGCGGGGGGGAGTGATCAGCCCCAGCATTTT
CDR3aa: CASSEAGGSDQPQHF

j_gene: TRBJ2-1
d_gene: TRBD1
v_gene: TRBV11-2
CDR3nt: TGTGCCAGCAGCTTACCCGGGACAGTCTACAATGAGCAGTTCTTC
CDR3aa: CASSLPGTVYNEQFF

j_gene: TRBJ1-2
d_gene: NA
v_gene: TRBV2
CDR3nt: TGTGCCAGCAGCCCCTCCACAGGGCCTAGGGGCTTTAACTATGGCTACACCTTC
CDR3aa: CASSPSTGPRGFNYGYTF

j_gene: TRBJ2-5
d_gene: TRBD1
v_gene: TRBV6-1
CDR3nt: TGTGCCAGCAGTGAAACGACCGGGACAGGGGGCCAAGAGACCCAGTACTTC
CDR3aa: CASSETTGTGGQETQYF

j_gene: TRBJ1-3
d_gene: NA
v_gene: TRBV5-1
CDR3nt: TGCGCCAGCAGCTTGGCAGAGGTTAGGGGAAACACCATATATTTT
CDR3aa: CASSLAEVRGNTIYF

j_gene: TRBJ2-7
d_gene: NA
v_gene: TRBV7-9
CDR3nt: TGTGCCAGCAGCCCCGAGGACAGAACGCAATCCTACGAGCAGTACTTC
CDR3aa: CASSPEDRTQSYEQYF

j_gene: TRBJ2-3
d_gene: TRBD2
v_gene: TRBV6-1
CDR3nt: TGTGCCAGCAGTGGACTAGCGGGGGGGCCAGATACGCAGTATTTT
CDR3aa: CASSGLAGGPDTQYF

j_gene: TRBJ1-4
d_gene: NA
v_gene: TRBV29-1
CDR3nt: TGCAGCGCAAGGGAGGATGAAAAACTGTTTTTT
CDR3aa: CSAREDEKLFF

j_gene: TRBJ1-2
d_gene: TRBD1
v_gene: TRBV6-5
CDR3nt: TGTGCCAGCAGTTATCTTCGGGACAGGGGCCTTGGCGGGTACACCTTC
CDR3aa: CASSYLRDRGLGGYTF

j_gene: TRBJ1-2
d_gene: NA
v_gene: TRBV7-2
CDR3nt: TGTGCCAGCGGAGCGGGGCAACTTCGGGGCTACACCTTC
CDR3aa: CASGAGQLRGYTF

j_gene: TRBJ1-2
d_gene: TRBD1
v_gene: TRBV7-2
CDR3nt: TGTGCCAGCAGCCCCGGGACAGTGCGCTATGGCTACACCTTC
CDR3aa: CASSPGTVRYGYTF

j_gene: TRBJ2-1
d_gene: NA
v_gene: TRBV6-5
CDR3nt: TGTGCCAGCAGTTACTCGAGGGCTTATGGGAATGAGCAGTTCTTC
CDR3aa: CASSYSRAYGNEQFF

j_gene: TRBJ1-3
d_gene: NA
v_gene: TRBV9
CDR3nt: TGTGCCAGCAGCGAAAGACAAACGGGAAACACCATATATTTT
CDR3aa: CASSERQTGNTIYF